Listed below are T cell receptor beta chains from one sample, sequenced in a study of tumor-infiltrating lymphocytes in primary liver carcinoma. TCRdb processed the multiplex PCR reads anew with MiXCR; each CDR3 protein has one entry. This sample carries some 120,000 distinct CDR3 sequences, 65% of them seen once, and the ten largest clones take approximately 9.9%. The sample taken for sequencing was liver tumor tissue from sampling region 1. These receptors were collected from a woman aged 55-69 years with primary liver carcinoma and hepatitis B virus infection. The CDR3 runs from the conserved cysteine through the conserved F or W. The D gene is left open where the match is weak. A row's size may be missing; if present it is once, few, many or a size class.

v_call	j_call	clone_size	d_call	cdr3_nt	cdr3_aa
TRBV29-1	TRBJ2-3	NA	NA	TGCAGCGTTGGGGCTAGTGGAGCAGATACGCAGTATTTT	CSVGASGADTQYF
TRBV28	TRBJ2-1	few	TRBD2	TGTGCCAGCAGTACAGCGGGAGGGCCATTGAATGAGCAGTTCTTC	CASSTAGGPLNEQFF
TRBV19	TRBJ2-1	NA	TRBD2	TGTGCCAGTAGACCTCGACCGGGACTAGCGGGAGCGGTCGAGCAGTTCTTC	CASRPRPGLAGAVEQFF
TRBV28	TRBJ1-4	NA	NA	TGTGCCAGCCGCGGGGCGCCGCCACTAAATAATGAAAAACTGTTTTTT	CASRGAPPLNNEKLFF
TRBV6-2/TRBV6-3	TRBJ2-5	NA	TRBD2	TGTGCCAACAGTCACCTCTCTATAGCGGGATCACGAGAGACCCAGTACTTC	CANSHLSIAGSRETQYF
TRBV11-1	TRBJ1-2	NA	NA	TGTGCCAGCAGCTTAGGACCGTGCGGGTATGGCTGCACCTTC	CASSLGPCGYGCTF
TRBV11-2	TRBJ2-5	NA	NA	TGTGCCAGCAGCTTGGAGCTAACTGGAGAAGAGACCCAGTACTTC	CASSLELTGEETQYF
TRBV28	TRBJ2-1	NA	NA	TGTGCCAGCAGTTTGGAATACAATGAGCAGTTCTTC	CASSLEYNEQFF
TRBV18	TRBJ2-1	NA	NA	TGTGCCAGCTCACCACCGTCGAGCCGGAATGAGCAGTTCTTC	CASSPPSSRNEQFF
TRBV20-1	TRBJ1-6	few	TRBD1	TGCAGTGCTGCCGGACAGGGAGTAAATTCACCCCTCCACTTT	CSAAGQGVNSPLHF
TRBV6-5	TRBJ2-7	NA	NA	TGTGCCAGCAGTTACTCGCCAGCCCGCTCCTACGAGCGGTATTTC	CASSYSPARSYERYF
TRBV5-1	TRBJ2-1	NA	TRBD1	TGCATCAGCAGCCCTAGGGACAGGGGCGTCGATGAGCAGTTCTTC	CISSPRDRGVDEQFF
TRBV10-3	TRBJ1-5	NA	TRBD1	TGTGCCACCAGGGACACAGGGGATAGCAGTCAGCCCCAGCATTTT	CATRDTGDSSQPQHF